This is a list of T cell receptor beta chains from one sample in a study of T cell responses to AZD1222 COVID-19 vaccine. TCRdb's copy holds only in-frame clones and misses some; the assay was immunoSEQ multiplex PCR. The table lists 110,000 or so clones, about 89% of them singletons. Sequencing used peripheral blood, obtained 28 days after the second AZD1222 dose. These receptors were obtained from an adult who received the AZD1222 COVID-19 vaccine. CDR3s include the opening cysteine and the closing phenylalanine or tryptophan. Fields, in order: V gene, clone size, CDR3 length, J gene, D gene, CDR3 protein, CDR3 DNA. A D gene is named only where the DNA matches it firmly. Only part of the rows carry a size: once, few, many, or a class if the clone is expanded.

v_call: TRBV7-3; clone_size: .; cdr3_length: 14; j_call: TRBJ2-1; d_call: TRBD1; cdr3_aa: CASSPDRAYNEQFF; cdr3_nt: TGTGCCAGCAGCCCCGACAGGGCCTACAATGAGCAGTTCTTC
v_call: TRBV7-9; clone_size: .; cdr3_length: 15; j_call: TRBJ2-5; d_call: TRBD1; cdr3_aa: CASSPPGQARGTQYF; cdr3_nt: TGTGCCAGCAGCCCGCCGGGACAGGCAAGAGGGACCCAGTACTTC
v_call: TRBV4-1; clone_size: .; cdr3_length: 16; j_call: TRBJ1-6; d_call: .; cdr3_aa: CASSQDLGGTGSPLHF; cdr3_nt: TGCGCCAGCAGCCAAGATTTAGGGGGGACGGGCTCACCCCTCCACTTT
v_call: TRBV6-1; clone_size: .; cdr3_length: 16; j_call: TRBJ2-6; d_call: TRBD1; cdr3_aa: CASSEAGQGRLNVLTF; cdr3_nt: TGTGCCAGCAGTGAAGCCGGACAGGGCCGCCTCAACGTCCTGACTTTC
v_call: TRBV9; clone_size: .; cdr3_length: 15; j_call: TRBJ2-7; d_call: TRBD1; cdr3_aa: CASSVGGTGAYEQYF; cdr3_nt: TGTGCCAGCAGCGTAGGTGGGACAGGGGCTTACGAGCAGTACTTC
v_call: TRBV5-6; clone_size: .; cdr3_length: 15; j_call: TRBJ1-4; d_call: .; cdr3_aa: CASSEPGPDNEKLFF; cdr3_nt: TGTGCCAGCAGCGAGCCGGGACCAGATAATGAAAAACTGTTTTTT
v_call: TRBV5-6; clone_size: .; cdr3_length: 19; j_call: TRBJ1-1; d_call: .; cdr3_aa: CASSPPPHRERRSNTEAFF; cdr3_nt: TGTGCCAGCAGCCCCCCACCTCACCGGGAAAGAAGATCGAACACTGAAGCTTTCTTT
v_call: TRBV28; clone_size: .; cdr3_length: 13; j_call: TRBJ1-5; d_call: .; cdr3_aa: CASRGAGNQPQHF; cdr3_nt: TGTGCCTCGAGGGGGGCGGGCAATCAGCCCCAGCATTTT
v_call: TRBV3-1/TRBV3-2; clone_size: .; cdr3_length: 12; j_call: TRBJ2-1; d_call: TRBD2; cdr3_aa: CASSQDSGAKFF; cdr3_nt: TGTGCCAGCAGCCAAGATAGCGGGGCCAAGTTCTTC
v_call: TRBV28; clone_size: .; cdr3_length: 13; j_call: TRBJ1-1; d_call: .; cdr3_aa: CASSLQGNTEAFF; cdr3_nt: TGTGCCAGCAGTTTGCAGGGTAACACTGAAGCTTTCTTT
v_call: TRBV15; clone_size: .; cdr3_length: 16; j_call: TRBJ2-7; d_call: TRBD2; cdr3_aa: CATSRGGVAGVGEQYF; cdr3_nt: TGTGCCACCAGCAGAGGAGGAGTAGCGGGAGTGGGGGAGCAGTACTTC
v_call: TRBV7-9; clone_size: .; cdr3_length: 16; j_call: TRBJ1-4; d_call: .; cdr3_aa: CASSSNLVGLDEKLFF; cdr3_nt: TGTGCCAGCAGCTCAAATTTAGTGGGGCTAGATGAAAAACTGTTTTTT
v_call: TRBV9; clone_size: .; cdr3_length: 13; j_call: TRBJ2-3; d_call: .; cdr3_aa: CASSPGGTDTQYF; cdr3_nt: TGTGCCAGCTCACCGGGGGGCACAGATACGCAGTATTTT
v_call: TRBV10-3; clone_size: .; cdr3_length: 14; j_call: TRBJ1-1; d_call: .; cdr3_aa: CAISGVAGTTEAFF; cdr3_nt: TGTGCCATCAGTGGGGTAGCTGGGACCACTGAAGCTTTCTTT
v_call: TRBV10-1; clone_size: once; cdr3_length: 13; j_call: TRBJ2-1; d_call: TRBD1; cdr3_aa: CASRRTGNDEQFF; cdr3_nt: TGCGCCAGCAGGAGGACAGGGAACGATGAGCAGTTCTTC
v_call: TRBV25-1; clone_size: few; cdr3_length: 12; j_call: TRBJ1-4; d_call: .; cdr3_aa: CASGPAHEKLFF; cdr3_nt: TGTGCCAGCGGCCCGGCCCATGAAAAACTGTTTTTT
v_call: TRBV12-3/TRBV12-4; clone_size: .; cdr3_length: 13; j_call: TRBJ2-7; d_call: TRBD1; cdr3_aa: CASSFGTGYEQYF; cdr3_nt: TGTGCCAGCAGTTTCGGGACAGGCTACGAGCAGTACTTC
v_call: TRBV5-4; clone_size: .; cdr3_length: 13; j_call: TRBJ1-6; d_call: .; cdr3_aa: CASSYGPNSPLHF; cdr3_nt: TGTGCCAGCAGCTATGGACCTAATTCACCCCTCCACTTT
v_call: TRBV19; clone_size: .; cdr3_length: 15; j_call: TRBJ2-7; d_call: .; cdr3_aa: CASSILGSSSYEQYF; cdr3_nt: TGTGCCAGTAGTATCCTGGGAAGTTCCTCCTACGAGCAGTACTTC
v_call: TRBV30; clone_size: .; cdr3_length: 14; j_call: TRBJ1-2; d_call: .; cdr3_aa: CAWSVGGRSGGYTF; cdr3_nt: TGTGCCTGGAGTGTGGGAGGACGGAGTGGTGGCTACACCTTC
v_call: TRBV9; clone_size: .; cdr3_length: 14; j_call: TRBJ2-7; d_call: .; cdr3_aa: CASSVDGTRYEQYF; cdr3_nt: TGTGCCAGCAGCGTAGACGGCACAAGATACGAGCAGTACTTC
v_call: TRBV4-1; clone_size: .; cdr3_length: 16; j_call: TRBJ1-2; d_call: .; cdr3_aa: CASSQELVSLSSGYTF; cdr3_nt: TGCGCCAGCAGCCAAGAATTGGTCAGTCTTTCTAGTGGCTACACCTTC
v_call: TRBV28; clone_size: once; cdr3_length: 13; j_call: TRBJ2-7; d_call: TRBD2; cdr3_aa: CASAQAGAYEQYF; cdr3_nt: TGTGCCAGCGCGCAAGCGGGGGCCTACGAGCAGTACTTC
v_call: TRBV5-6; clone_size: once; cdr3_length: 18; j_call: TRBJ2-3; d_call: TRBD2; cdr3_aa: CASSWEREGVKYTDTQYF; cdr3_nt: TGTGCCAGCAGCTGGGAGCGGGAGGGGGTCAAATACACAGATACGCAGTATTTT
v_call: TRBV28; clone_size: .; cdr3_length: 11; j_call: TRBJ1-1; d_call: .; cdr3_aa: CASSRAQEAFF; cdr3_nt: TGTGCCAGCAGCAGGGCTCAAGAAGCTTTCTTT
v_call: TRBV7-9; clone_size: .; cdr3_length: 15; j_call: TRBJ2-7; d_call: TRBD2; cdr3_aa: CASSLREGTSGILYF; cdr3_nt: TGTGCCAGCAGCTTACGAGAAGGGACTAGCGGGATCCTGTACTTC